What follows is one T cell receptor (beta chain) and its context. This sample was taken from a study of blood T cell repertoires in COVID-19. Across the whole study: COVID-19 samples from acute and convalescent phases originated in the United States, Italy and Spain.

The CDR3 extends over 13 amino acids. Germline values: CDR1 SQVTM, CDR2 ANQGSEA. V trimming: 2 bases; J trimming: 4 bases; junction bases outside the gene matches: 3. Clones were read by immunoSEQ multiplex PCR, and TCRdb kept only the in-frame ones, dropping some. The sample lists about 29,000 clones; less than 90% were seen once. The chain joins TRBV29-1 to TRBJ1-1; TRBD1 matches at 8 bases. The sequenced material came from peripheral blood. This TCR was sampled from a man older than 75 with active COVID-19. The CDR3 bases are TGCAGCGTTGAATCCGACAGGGGCACTGAAGCTTTCTTT. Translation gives CSVESDRGTEAFF.